This T cell receptor beta chain was captured by sequencing in a study of metastatic and nonmetastatic thyroid tumors. Study overall: Repertoires from blood and tumor or nodule tissue of malignant and benign thyroid patients were compared.

Thyroid surgery was preceded by no treatment in any patient. Study-level findings and limits: It was reported that TCR beta diversity was significantly higher in malignant thyroid tumors than benign nodules, in blood and tumor.

TCRdb re-called the PCR reads through MiXCR. This table has more than 20,000 clones, around a fifth appearing once. The CDR3 runs 15 residues. CDR1 and CDR2 (germline): KGHDR, SFDVKD. V lost 3 bases and J 9 bases, leaving 18 bases between the germline ends. This clone has at least ten counts. Its antigen is as yet unknown. The sample consisted of tumor tissue. The clonotype comes from a female donor with papillary thyroid cancer or a benign thyroid nodule (not recorded which). Some clones in this sample may be carry-over from other donors' samples. This chain connects TRBV24-1 to TRBJ2-3; D is undetermined. The CDR3 DNA sequence: TGTGCCACCAGTGATCTCCCCCGGGTAGACCCCACGCAGTATTTT. This codes for CATSDLPRVDPTQYF.